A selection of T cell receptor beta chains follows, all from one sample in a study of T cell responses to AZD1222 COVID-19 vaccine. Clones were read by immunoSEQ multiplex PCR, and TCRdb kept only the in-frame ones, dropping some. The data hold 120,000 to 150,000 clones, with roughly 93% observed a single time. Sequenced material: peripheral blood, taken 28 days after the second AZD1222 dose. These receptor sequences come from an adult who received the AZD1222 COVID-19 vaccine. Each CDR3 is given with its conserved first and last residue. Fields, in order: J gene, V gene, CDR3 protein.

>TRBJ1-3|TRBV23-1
CASSRRDSGNTIYF
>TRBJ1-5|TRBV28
CASSPTGGYSNQPQHF
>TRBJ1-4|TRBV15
CATSRDRTVDEKLFF
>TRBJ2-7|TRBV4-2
CASSQDPLPRYEQYF
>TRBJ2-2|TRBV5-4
CASSPRTTGELFF
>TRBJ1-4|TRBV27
CASSLSPWREKLFF
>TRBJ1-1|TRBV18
CASSPPTGGTEAFF
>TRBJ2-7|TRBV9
CASSVEPGFTYEQYF
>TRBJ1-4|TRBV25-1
CASTMTAATNEKLFF
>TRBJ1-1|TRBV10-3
CAIKGQDTEAFF
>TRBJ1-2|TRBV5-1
CASNKRDRGHYGYTF
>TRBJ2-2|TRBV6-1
CASSEAHRRTGELFF
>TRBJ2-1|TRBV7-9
CASSPAGTSGLGEQFF
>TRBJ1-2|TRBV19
CASSSDRGRNYGYTF
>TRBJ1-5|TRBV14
CASSQFISHSGQGRSKDSNQPQHF
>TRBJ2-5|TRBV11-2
CASSLTNTKETQYF
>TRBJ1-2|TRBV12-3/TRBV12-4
CASQINYGYTF
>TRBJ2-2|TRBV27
CASMEGWRENSGELFF
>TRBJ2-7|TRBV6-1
CASSSGLRGEQYF
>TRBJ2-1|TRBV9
CASTRAGVNEQFF
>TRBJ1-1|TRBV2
CASRGPMNTEAFF
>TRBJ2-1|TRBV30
CAWSRGTLNYNEQFF
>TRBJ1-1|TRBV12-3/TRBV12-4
CASSLRENTEAFF
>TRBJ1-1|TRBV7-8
CATRDVTGTSVTEAFF
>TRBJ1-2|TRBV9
CASRDPDRAVGPSYGYTF
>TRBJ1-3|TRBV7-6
CASSLASSGGGNTIYF
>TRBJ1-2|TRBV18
CASSPLAEVRGGYTF
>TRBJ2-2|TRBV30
CAWSQRTDWSTGELFF
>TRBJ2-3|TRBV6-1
CASRAIHLTDTQYF
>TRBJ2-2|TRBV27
CAKHWAPRGQIRTGELFF
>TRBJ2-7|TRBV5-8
CASSLATGAFYEQYF
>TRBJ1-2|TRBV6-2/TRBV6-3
CASRPGGILTSNYGYTF
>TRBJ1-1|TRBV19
CASTRRGSTMNTEAFF